The 9 T cell receptor beta chains presented below share a single source sample, sequenced in a study of blood T cell repertoires in COVID-19. Using immunoSEQ multiplex PCR, the repertoire was profiled, and TCRdb retains in-frame clones only, with some absent. The data hold a few hundred thousand clones, with less than 90% observed a single time. Sequencing was done on a sample of peripheral blood. The receptors derive from a man between 60 and 75 years old with acute or convalescent COVID-19.

This chain joins TRBV7-9 and TRBJ2-2; D possibly corresponds to TRBD1 (6 bases). The length of the CDR3 is 14 residues. Germline assignment: CDR1 SEHNR and CDR2 FQNEAQ (reference sequence). V lost 5 bases, J lost 6 bases, and 13 bases lay in between. DNA of the CDR3: TGTGCCAGCAGCGCTACAGGGATCCCCGGGGAGCTGTTTTTT. Translated: CASSATGIPGELFF.

The chain joins TRBV9 to TRBJ2-1; the D gene is possibly TRBD2 (5 bases). This CDR3 region has 18 residues. V was clipped by 0 bases and J by 5 bases, with 21 bases between them. Per germline, CDR1 SGDLS and CDR2 YYNGEE. The CDR3 loop is CASSVVPHSSNGDNEQFF. The CDR3 DNA sequence: TGTGCCAGCAGCGTAGTACCCCATTCATCAAACGGGGACAATGAGCAGTTCTTC. Using reference TRBV9 and TRBJ2-1 for the parts outside the CDR3, the full variable domain is DSGVTQTPKHLITATGQRVTLRCSPRSGDLSVYWYQQSLDQGLQFLIQYYNGEERAKGNILERFSAQQFPDLHSELNLSSLELGDSALYFCASSVVPHSSNGDNEQFFGPGTRLTVL.

The rearrangement uses TRBV4-1 and TRBJ2-1; weak D call: TRBD2 (7 bases). V was clipped by 0 bases and J by 4 bases, with 19 bases between them. CDR3 length: 18 residues. CDR1 MGHRA and CDR2 YSYEKL come from the germline V gene. In nucleotides, the CDR3 is TGCGCCAGCAGCCAAGATCAGGGAGGGGGGAACCCATACAATGAGCAGTTCTTC. It encodes CASSQDQGGGNPYNEQFF.

The chain is built from TRBV14 and TRBJ1-6, with D uncertain. The germline CDR1 and CDR2 sequences are SGHDN and FVKESK. Trimming removed 2 bases from V and 7 bases from J, with 9 bases in between. The length of the CDR3 is 14 residues. The CDR3 loop reads CASSQFQANSPLHF. CDR3 bases: TGTGCCAGCAGCCAATTTCAGGCCAATTCACCCCTCCACTTT.

This chain joins TRBV9 and TRBJ2-1, with 14 bases aligning to TRBD2. The CDR3 loop spans 15 amino acids. Germline loops: CDR1 SGDLS, CDR2 YYNGEE. With 4 bases clipped from V and 7 bases from J, the junction kept 4 bases outside the gene matches. CDR3: CASSPGTSGSNEQFF. The CDR3, as DNA: TGTGCCAGCAGCCCAGGGACTAGCGGGAGTAATGAGCAGTTCTTC.

Remarks on this clone: Other DNA sequences in the same sample also yield this CDR3. The chain recombines TRBV27 with TRBJ2-7, with 9 bases identical to TRBD1. The ends lost 6 bases at V and 2 bases at J; junction bases unmatched: 5. This CDR3 comprises 14 residues. Germline loops: CDR1 MNHEY, CDR2 SMNVEV (reference sequence). CDR3 residues: CASRWGQGAYEQYF. CDR3 DNA: TGTGCCAGCAGGTGGGGACAGGGTGCCTACGAGCAGTACTTC.

V and J are TRBV19 and TRBJ2-7, with TRBD2 matching over 7 bases. V was clipped by 3 bases and J by 4 bases; unmatched bases: 6. The CDR3 length is 14 residues. CDR1 and CDR2 from the germline V gene are LNHDA and SQIVND (reference sequence). The CDR3 loop reads CASSIVGGPYEQYF. The CDR3 nucleotides read TGTGCCAGTAGTATTGTGGGAGGGCCGTACGAGCAGTACTTC.

There are a few counts of this clone. The J gene is TRBJ2-1, the V gene TRBV28, with 7 bases lining up with TRBD2. The germline V gene encodes CDR1 MDHEN and CDR2 SYDVKM. Losses at the gene ends were 5 bases for V and 9 bases for J; bases not matched to a gene: 10. The CDR3 runs 14 residues. The chain's CDR3 is CASSATGGIGEQFF. The CDR3 DNA reads as TGTGCCAGCAGTGCTACGGGAGGAATTGGTGAGCAGTTCTTC.

The V and J genes are TRBV19 and TRBJ2-3; D is perhaps TRBD2 (5 bases). The V and J ends lost 9 bases and 0 bases respectively, with 13 bases between them. This CDR3 contains 14 residues. Germline loops: CDR1 LNHDA, CDR2 SQIVND (reference sequence). Here the CDR3 reads CASSSRTSTDTQYF. CDR3 nucleotides: TGTGCCAGCTCTTCGAGGACTAGCACAGATACGCAGTATTTT.